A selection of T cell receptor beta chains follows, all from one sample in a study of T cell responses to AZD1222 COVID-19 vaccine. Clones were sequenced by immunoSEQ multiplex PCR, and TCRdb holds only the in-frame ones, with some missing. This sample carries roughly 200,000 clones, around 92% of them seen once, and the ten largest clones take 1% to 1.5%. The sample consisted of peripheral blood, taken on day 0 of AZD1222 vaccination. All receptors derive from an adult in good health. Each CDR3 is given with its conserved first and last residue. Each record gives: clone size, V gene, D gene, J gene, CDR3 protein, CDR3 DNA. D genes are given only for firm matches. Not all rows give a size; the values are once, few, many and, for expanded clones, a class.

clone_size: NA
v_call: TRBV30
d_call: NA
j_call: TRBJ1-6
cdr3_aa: CAWSVGREGSNSPLHF
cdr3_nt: TGTGCCTGGAGTGTCGGCAGGGAAGGGAGTAATTCACCCCTCCACTTT

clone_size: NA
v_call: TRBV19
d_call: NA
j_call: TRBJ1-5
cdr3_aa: CASSTAGFNQPQHF
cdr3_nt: TGTGCCAGTAGTACCGCGGGGTTCAATCAGCCCCAGCATTTT

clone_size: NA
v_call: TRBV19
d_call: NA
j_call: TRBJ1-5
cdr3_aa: CASSPHNQPQHF
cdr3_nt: TGTGCCAGTAGTCCCCACAATCAGCCCCAGCATTTT

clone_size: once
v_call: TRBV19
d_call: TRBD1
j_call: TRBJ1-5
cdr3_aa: CASSFPRTGSNQPQHF
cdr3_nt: TGTGCCAGTAGTTTTCCCCGGACAGGGAGCAATCAGCCCCAGCATTTT

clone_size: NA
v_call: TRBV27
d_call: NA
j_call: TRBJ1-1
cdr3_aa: CATQESMNTEAFF
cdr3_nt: TGTGCCACCCAAGAGTCGATGAACACTGAAGCTTTCTTT

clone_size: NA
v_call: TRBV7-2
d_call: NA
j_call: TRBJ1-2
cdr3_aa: CASSLGTVGANYGYTF
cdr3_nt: TGTGCCAGCAGCTTAGGGACAGTTGGGGCCAACTATGGCTACACCTTC

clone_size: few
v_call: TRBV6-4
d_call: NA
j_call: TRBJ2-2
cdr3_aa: CASSVGTEVTGELFF
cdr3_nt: TGTGCCAGCAGTGTAGGGACGGAGGTCACCGGGGAGCTGTTTTTT

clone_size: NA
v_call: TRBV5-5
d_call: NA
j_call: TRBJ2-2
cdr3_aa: CASSAGRANTGELFF
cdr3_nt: TGTGCCAGCAGCGCCGGGCGCGCGAACACCGGGGAGCTGTTTTTT

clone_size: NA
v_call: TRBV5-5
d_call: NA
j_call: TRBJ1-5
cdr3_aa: CASSVQGFQPQHF
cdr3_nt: TGTGCCAGCAGTGTTCAGGGGTTTCAGCCCCAGCATTTT

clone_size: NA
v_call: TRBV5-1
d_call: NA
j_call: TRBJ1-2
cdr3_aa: CASSLPEGGIYGYTF
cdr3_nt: TGCGCCAGCAGCCTACCTGAGGGAGGGATCTATGGCTACACCTTC

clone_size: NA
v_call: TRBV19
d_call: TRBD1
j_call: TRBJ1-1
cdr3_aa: CASGDRMNTEAFF
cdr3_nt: TGTGCCAGCGGGGACAGAATGAACACTGAAGCTTTCTTT

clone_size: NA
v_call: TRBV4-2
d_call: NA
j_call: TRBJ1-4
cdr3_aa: CASSQAPKGRGEKLFF
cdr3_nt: TGTGCCAGCAGCCAAGCGCCGAAGGGTCGGGGTGAAAAACTGTTTTTT

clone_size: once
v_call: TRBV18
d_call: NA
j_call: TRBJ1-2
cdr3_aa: CASSLQHGSNYGYTF
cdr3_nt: TGTGCCAGCTCACTCCAACACGGCTCTAACTATGGCTACACCTTC

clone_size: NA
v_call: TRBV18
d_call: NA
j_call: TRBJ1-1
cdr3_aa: CASSPRGVITEAFF
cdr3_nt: TGTGCCAGCTCACCCCGCGGGGTGATCACTGAAGCTTTCTTT

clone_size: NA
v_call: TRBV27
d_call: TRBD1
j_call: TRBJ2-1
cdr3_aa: CATTGTAYNEQFF
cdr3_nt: TGTGCCACCACCGGGACAGCCTACAATGAGCAGTTCTTC

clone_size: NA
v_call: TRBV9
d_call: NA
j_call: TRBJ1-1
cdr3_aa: CASTLGGQMNTEAFF
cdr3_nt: TGTGCCAGCACTCTAGGGGGGCAGATGAACACTGAAGCTTTCTTT

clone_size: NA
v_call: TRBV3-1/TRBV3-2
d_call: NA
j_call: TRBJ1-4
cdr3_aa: CASSQDWGREKLFF
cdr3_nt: TGTGCCAGCAGCCAAGATTGGGGTCGGGAAAAACTGTTTTTT

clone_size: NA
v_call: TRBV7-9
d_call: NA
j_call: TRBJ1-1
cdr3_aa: CASSSGFGTEAFF
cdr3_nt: TGTGCCAGCAGCTCTGGGTTCGGCACTGAAGCTTTCTTT

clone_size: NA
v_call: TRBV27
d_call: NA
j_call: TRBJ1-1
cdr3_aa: CASSVYMSGTEAFF
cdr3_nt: TGTGCCAGCTCAGTTTATATGAGCGGGACTGAAGCTTTCTTT

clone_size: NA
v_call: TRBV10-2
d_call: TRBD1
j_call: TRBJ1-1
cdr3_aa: CASTLQGANTEAFF
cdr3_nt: TGCGCCAGCACTTTACAGGGGGCGAACACTGAAGCTTTCTTT

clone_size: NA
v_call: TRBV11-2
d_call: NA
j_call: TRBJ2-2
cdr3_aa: CASSLDLNTGELFF
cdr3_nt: TGTGCCAGCAGCTTAGATCTTAACACCGGGGAGCTGTTTTTT

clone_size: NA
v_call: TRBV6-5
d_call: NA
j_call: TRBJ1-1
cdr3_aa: CASSKQGRTEAFF
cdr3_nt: TGTGCCAGCAGTAAACAGGGAAGAACTGAAGCTTTCTTT

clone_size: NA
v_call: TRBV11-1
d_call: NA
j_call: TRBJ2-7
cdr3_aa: CASSSSYEQYF
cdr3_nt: TGTGCCAGCAGTAGCAGCTACGAGCAGTACTTC

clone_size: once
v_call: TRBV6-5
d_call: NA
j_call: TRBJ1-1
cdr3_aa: CASSYSGRLHSEAFF
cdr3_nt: TGTGCCAGCAGTTACTCGGGGAGGCTACACTCTGAAGCTTTCTTT

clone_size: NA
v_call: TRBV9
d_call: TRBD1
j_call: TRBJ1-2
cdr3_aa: CASSATGATLAYGYTF
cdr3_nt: TGTGCCAGCAGCGCGACAGGGGCGACTCTCGCCTATGGCTACACCTTC

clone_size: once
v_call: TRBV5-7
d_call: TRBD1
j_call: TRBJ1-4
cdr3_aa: CASSRTGFWDEKLFF
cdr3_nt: TGTGCCAGCAGCAGGACAGGGTTTTGGGATGAAAAACTGTTTTTT

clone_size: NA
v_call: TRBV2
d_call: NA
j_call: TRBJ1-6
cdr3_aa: CASSEQGFNNSPLHF
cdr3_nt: TGTGCCAGCAGTGAACAGGGTTTCAATAATTCACCCCTCCACTTT

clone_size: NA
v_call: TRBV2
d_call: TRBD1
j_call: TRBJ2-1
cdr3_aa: CASASGTGSYNEQFF
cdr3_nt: TGTGCCAGTGCATCCGGGACAGGGTCGTATAATGAGCAGTTCTTC

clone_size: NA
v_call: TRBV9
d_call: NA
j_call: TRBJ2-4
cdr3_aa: CASSVSWRTENIQYF
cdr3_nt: TGTGCCAGCAGCGTGTCCTGGAGGACCGAAAACATTCAGTACTTC

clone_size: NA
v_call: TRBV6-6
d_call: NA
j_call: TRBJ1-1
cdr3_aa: CASTQRLNTEAFF
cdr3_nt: TGTGCCAGCACCCAGAGATTGAACACTGAAGCTTTCTTT

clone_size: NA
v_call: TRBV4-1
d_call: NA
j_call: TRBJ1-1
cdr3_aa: CASSQSRAWGLGNTEAFF
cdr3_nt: TGCGCCAGCAGCCAAAGCCGAGCATGGGGGCTGGGGAACACTGAAGCTTTCTTT

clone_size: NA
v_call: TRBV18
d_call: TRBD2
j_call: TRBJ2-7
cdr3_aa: CASSPPASGGYEQYF
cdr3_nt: TGTGCCAGCTCACCACCGGCTAGCGGGGGGTACGAGCAGTACTTC

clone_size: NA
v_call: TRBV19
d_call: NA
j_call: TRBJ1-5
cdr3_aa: CASSIAGNQPQHF
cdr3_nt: TGTGCCAGTAGTATTGCAGGAAATCAGCCCCAGCATTTT

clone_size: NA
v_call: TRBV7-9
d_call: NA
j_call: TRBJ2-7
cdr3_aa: CASSPDLSYEQYF
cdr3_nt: TGTGCCAGCAGCCCCGACCTGTCCTACGAGCAGTACTTC

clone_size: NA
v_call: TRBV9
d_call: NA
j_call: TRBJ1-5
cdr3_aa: CASSESGDSNQPQHF
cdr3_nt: TGTGCCAGCAGCGAATCAGGGGATAGCAATCAGCCCCAGCATTTT

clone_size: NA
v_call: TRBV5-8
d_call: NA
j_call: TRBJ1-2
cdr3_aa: CASSRGRANHYGYTF
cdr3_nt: TGTGCCAGCAGCCGTGGGAGGGCGAACCATTATGGCTACACCTTC

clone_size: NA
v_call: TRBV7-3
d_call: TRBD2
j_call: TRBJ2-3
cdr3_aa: CASSLGLAGSTDTQYF
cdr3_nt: TGTGCCAGCAGCTTAGGACTAGCGGGGAGCACAGATACGCAGTATTTT

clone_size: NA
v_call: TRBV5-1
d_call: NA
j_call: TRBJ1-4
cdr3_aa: CASSPGPQGTNEKLFF
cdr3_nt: TGCGCCAGCAGCCCGGGCCCCCAGGGGACTAATGAAAAACTGTTTTTT

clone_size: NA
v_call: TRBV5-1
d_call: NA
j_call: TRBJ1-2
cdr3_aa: CASSLDRYGYTF
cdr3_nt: TGCGCCAGCAGCTTGGACAGATATGGCTACACCTTC

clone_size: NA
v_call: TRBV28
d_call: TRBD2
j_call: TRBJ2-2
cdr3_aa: CASSQMGGKAGELFF
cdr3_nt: TGTGCCAGCTCACAAATGGGGGGGAAGGCCGGGGAGCTGTTTTTT

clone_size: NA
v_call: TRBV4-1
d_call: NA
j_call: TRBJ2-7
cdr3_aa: CASSQEGGAGSSYEQYF
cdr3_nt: TGCGCCAGCAGCCAAGAGGGGGGGGCAGGGAGCTCCTACGAGCAGTACTTC

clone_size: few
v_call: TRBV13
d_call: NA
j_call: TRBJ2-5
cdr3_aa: CASSSPEYGQETQYF
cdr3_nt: TGTGCCAGCAGCTCCCCGGAATACGGGCAAGAGACCCAGTACTTC

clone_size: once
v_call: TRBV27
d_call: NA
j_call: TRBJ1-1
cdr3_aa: CASSLSVAANTEAFF
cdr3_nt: TGTGCCAGCAGTTTATCTGTGGCGGCGAACACTGAAGCTTTCTTT

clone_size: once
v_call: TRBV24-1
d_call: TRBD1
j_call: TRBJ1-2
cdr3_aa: CATSDSPGGGYTF
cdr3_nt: TGTGCCACCAGTGATTCCCCAGGGGGTGGCTACACCTTC

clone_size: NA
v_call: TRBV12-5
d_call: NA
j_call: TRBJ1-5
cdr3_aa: CASGLGTVHQPQHF
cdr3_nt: TGTGCTAGTGGTTTGGGCACGGTTCATCAGCCCCAGCATTTT

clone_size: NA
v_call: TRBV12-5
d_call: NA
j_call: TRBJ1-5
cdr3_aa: CASVGGYSNQPQHF
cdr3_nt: TGTGCTAGTGTTGGGGGCTATAGCAATCAGCCCCAGCATTTT

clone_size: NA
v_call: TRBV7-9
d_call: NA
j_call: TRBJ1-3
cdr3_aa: CASSSKTLSGNTIYF
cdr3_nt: TGTGCCAGCAGCTCCAAAACCCTCTCTGGAAACACCATATATTTT

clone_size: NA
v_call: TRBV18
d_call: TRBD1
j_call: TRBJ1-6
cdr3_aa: CASSPRMAGGNSPLHF
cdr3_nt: TGTGCCAGCTCACCTAGGATGGCAGGGGGGAATTCACCCCTCCACTTT

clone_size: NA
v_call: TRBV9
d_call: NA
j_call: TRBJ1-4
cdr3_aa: CASSVEATNEKLFF
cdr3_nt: TGTGCCAGCAGCGTAGAGGCAACTAATGAAAAACTGTTTTTT

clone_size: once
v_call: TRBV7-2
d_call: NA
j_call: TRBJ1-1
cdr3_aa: CASSLAQGFTEAFF
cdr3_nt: TGTGCCAGCAGCTTAGCGCAGGGGTTCACTGAAGCTTTCTTT

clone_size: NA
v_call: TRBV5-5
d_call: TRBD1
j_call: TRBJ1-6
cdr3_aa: CASSFGRGNPPLHF
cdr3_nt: TGTGCCAGCAGCTTCGGCAGGGGGAATCCACCCCTCCACTTT

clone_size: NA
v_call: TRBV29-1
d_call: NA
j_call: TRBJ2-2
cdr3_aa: CSVGLGSHTGELFF
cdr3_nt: TGCAGCGTTGGACTCGGGTCCCACACCGGGGAGCTGTTTTTT

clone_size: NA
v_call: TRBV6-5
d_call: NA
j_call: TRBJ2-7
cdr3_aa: CASSYIRGREQYF
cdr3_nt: TGTGCCAGCAGTTACATCCGGGGACGCGAGCAGTACTTC

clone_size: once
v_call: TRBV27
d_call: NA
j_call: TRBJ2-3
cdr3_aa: CASRRLALTDTQYF
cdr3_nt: TGTGCCAGCAGGCGTCTCGCATTGACAGATACGCAGTATTTT

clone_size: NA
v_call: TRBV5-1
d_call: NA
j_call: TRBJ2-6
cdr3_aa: CASSLMISGANVLTF
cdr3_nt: TGCGCCAGCAGCTTGATGATATCTGGGGCCAACGTCCTGACTTTC

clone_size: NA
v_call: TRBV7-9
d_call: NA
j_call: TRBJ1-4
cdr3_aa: CASSPGPLGSEKLFF
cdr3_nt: TGTGCCAGCAGCCCCGGTCCCCTTGGGAGTGAAAAACTGTTTTTT

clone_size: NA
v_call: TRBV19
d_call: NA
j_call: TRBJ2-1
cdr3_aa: CASQDRMEQFF
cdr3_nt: TGTGCCAGCCAAGACAGAATGGAGCAGTTCTTC

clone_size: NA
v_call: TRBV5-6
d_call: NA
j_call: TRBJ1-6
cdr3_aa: CASSLEAGLTLNSPLHF
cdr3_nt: TGTGCCAGCAGCTTGGAGGCAGGGCTTACCCTAAATTCACCCCTCCACTTT